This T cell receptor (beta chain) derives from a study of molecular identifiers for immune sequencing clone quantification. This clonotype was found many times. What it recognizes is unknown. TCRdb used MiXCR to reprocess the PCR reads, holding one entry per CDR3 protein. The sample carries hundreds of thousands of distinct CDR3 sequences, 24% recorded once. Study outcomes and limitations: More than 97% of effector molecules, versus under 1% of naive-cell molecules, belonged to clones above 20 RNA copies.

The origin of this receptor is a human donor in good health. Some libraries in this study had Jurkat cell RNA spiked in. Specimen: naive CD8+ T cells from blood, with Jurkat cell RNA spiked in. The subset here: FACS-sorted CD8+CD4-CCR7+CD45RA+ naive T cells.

The CDR3 nucleotides read TGTGCCAGCAGCGTCGGACAGTTCTCTGGGGCCAACGTCCTGACTTTC. Its translation: CASSVGQFSGANVLTF. The chain has TRBV9 and TRBJ2-6, with D possibly being TRBD1 (6 bases). V was cut by 2 bases and J by 0 bases, with 9 bases left in between. The CDR3 length is 16 residues. Germline lookup yields CDR1 SGDLS and CDR2 YYNGEE.